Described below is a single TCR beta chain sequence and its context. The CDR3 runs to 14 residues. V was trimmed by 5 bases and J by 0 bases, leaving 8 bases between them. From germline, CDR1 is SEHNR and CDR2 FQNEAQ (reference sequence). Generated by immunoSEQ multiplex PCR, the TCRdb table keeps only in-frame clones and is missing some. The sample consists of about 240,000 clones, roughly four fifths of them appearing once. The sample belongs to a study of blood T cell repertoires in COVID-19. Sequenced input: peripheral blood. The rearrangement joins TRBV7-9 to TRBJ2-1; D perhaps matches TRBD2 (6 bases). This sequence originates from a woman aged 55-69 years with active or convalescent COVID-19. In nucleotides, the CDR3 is TGTGCCAGCAGCCGGGGGAGCTCCTACAATGAGCAGTTCTTC. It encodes CASSRGSSYNEQFF.